These 23 T cell receptor beta chains share one sample of origin, sequenced in a study of blood T cells in healthy people across ages. A second PCR, run for about 7 to 11 cycles, used a sample-barcoded 5' primer plus a J-beta primer mix. TCRdb re-analysed the 5' RACE reads in MiXCR, keeping a single row per CDR3 protein. This sample has about 1.7 million distinct CDR3 sequences, with 28% found just once. Sequenced sample: blood. Receptors were obtained from a woman in her 30s in good health.

A word on this clonotype: This clone may be a read error of a much larger clone one base away. J is TRBJ2-3 and V is TRBV7-9; D remains ambiguous. Per the germline V gene, CDR1 is SEHNR and CDR2 is FQNEAQ (reference sequence). This CDR3 is 12 amino acids long. CDR3 coding DNA: TGTGCCAGCAGCTTAGGGATAGATGCGCAGTATTTT. As protein: CASSLGIDAQYF.

Comments on this clonotype: This sequence may be a read error, since a much larger clone differs from it by one base. V gene TRBV10-1 combines with J gene TRBJ2-4; TRBD2 is a possible D gene (5 bases). This CDR3 is 15 amino acids long. The V gene's germline CDR1 is WNHNN and CDR2 SYGVQD (reference sequence). The CDR3 DNA follows: TGCGCCGGCAGTGCGGGCGAGTGGGGTACACATGAGCAGTACTTC. As protein: CAGSAGEWGTHEQYF.

Remarks on this clonotype: Germline and junction disagree at one end, which may indicate a read error. This chain connects TRBV6-5 to TRBJ1-2; unclear D gene. This CDR3 contains 14 residues. CDR1 and CDR2 (germline): MNHEY, SVGAGI. CDR3 region: CASGYVGSNYGYTF. The CDR3 region has the DNA TGTGCCAGCGGTTACGTCGGTAGCAACTATGGCTACACCTTC.

The chain carries TRBV5-1 and TRBJ1-3; D is undetermined. With 1 base removed from V and 2 bases from J, the gap between germline ends came to 7 bases. This CDR3 region has 14 residues. Looked up from germline, CDR1 is SGHRS and CDR2 is YFSETQ. The CDR3 region is CASSLRVPGNTIYF. As DNA, the CDR3 is TGCGCCAGCAGCTTGAGGGTACCTGGAAACACCATATATTTT.

Written as DNA, the CDR3 is TGTGCCAGCAGCCCCCCCCTACCGGGGCCATCCTACGAGCAGTACTTC. Its translation is CASSPPLPGPSYEQYF. The V gene is TRBV4-2, the J gene TRBJ2-7; D tentatively fits TRBD1 or TRBD2 (5 bases each). Between the trimmed V and J ends, which lost 4 bases and 1 base, there was a span of 17 bases. CDR1 and CDR2 (germline): LGHNA, YNFKEQ. There are 16 residues in the CDR3.

This chain's CDR3 is CASSVLAGSGNTIYF. In DNA, the CDR3 is TGTGCCAGCAGCGTATTGGCGGGTTCTGGAAACACCATATATTTT. The chain has TRBV9 and TRBJ1-3; no definite D call. The CDR3 spans 15 residues. Germline V lookup: CDR1 SGDLS, CDR2 YYNGEE. Trimming stripped 1 base from V and 1 base from J, with 9 bases between.

In this sample, this clonotype turned up once. The chain joins TRBV7-6 to TRBJ2-7, with 7 bases matching TRBD1. Judging by the DNA end, TRBJ2-1 fits better; the J call may be wrong. The CDR3 totals 16 residues. Germline values: CDR1 SGHVS, CDR2 FNYEAQ. CDR3 nucleotides: TGTGCCAGCAGCGCCCGACAGGGTACTTTTTTAGATGAGCAGTTCTTC. It yields the protein CASSARQGTFLDEQFF.

Only a few counts were recorded for this clonotype. V is TRBV20-1 and J is TRBJ2-7; TRBD1 is a possible D gene (6 bases). V lost 0 bases and J lost 3, with 18 bases in between. CDR1 and CDR2 (germline): DFQATT, SNEGSKA (reference sequence). The CDR3 loop spans 16 amino acids. CDR3 sequence: CSARDLNWGRGYEQYF. The CDR3 nucleotides read TGCAGTGCTAGAGATCTCAACTGGGGGCGAGGCTACGAGCAGTACTTC.

A few counts support this clonotype. The V call is TRBV9, the J call TRBJ2-3; D tentatively fits TRBD1 or TRBD2 (5 bases each). The V end was cut by 3 bases, the J end by 4 bases, with 15 bases between. The V gene's germline CDR1 is SGDLS and CDR2 YYNGEE. The CDR3 runs to 15 residues. In DNA form, the CDR3 reads TGTGCCAGCAGCGCCTGGGACGCGAACTCAGATACGCAGTATTTT. Translating gives CASSAWDANSDTQYF.

This clonotype occurred a few times. The rearrangement joins TRBV20-1 to TRBJ1-2, with D perhaps matching TRBD1 (6 bases). This CDR3 region has 11 residues. CDR1 is DFQATT, CDR2 SNEGSKA, per germline (reference sequence). The V gene lost 2 bases and the J gene lost 8 bases, with 9 bases spanning the gap. CDR3 amino acids: CSARTGYGYTF. The CDR3 DNA is TGCAGTGCTAGAACAGGGTACGGCTACACCTTC.

The chain uses TRBV9 and TRBJ2-1; possibly TRBD2 for D (6 bases). The V gene's germline CDR1 is SGDLS and CDR2 YYNGEE. The CDR3 length is 15 residues. Trimming took off 4 bases at V and 7 bases at J, with 18 bases between the two ends. Here the CDR3 DNA reads TGTGCCAGCAGCCTCGGGAGCGGCCTCTGGAATGAGCAGTTCTTC. Translated: CASSLGSGLWNEQFF.

On this clonotype itself: This may come from a read error, since a much larger clone is one base off. CDR3 region: CAIRVGERAGNSYNEQFF. The CDR3 DNA follows: TGTGCCATCAGGGTTGGGGAGCGAGCCGGAAACTCCTACAATGAGCAGTTCTTC. The chain uses TRBV10-3 and TRBJ2-1, with D maybe TRBD2 (5 bases). The CDR3 has 18 amino acids. The V gene's germline CDR1 is ENHRY and CDR2 SYGVKD. V was cut by 6 bases and J by 0 bases, with 21 bases left in between.

This clonotype was counted ten times or more. The chain combines TRBV5-1 with TRBJ2-3, with 7 bases matching TRBD2. The CDR3 has 14 residues. Per germline, CDR1 SGHRS and CDR2 YFSETQ. The V segment lost 0 bases and the J segment 5 bases; nucleotides outside the gene matches: 3. This CDR3 reads CASSLDTGGDTQYF. CDR3 coding DNA: TGCGCCAGCAGCTTGGACACGGGGGGAGATACGCAGTATTTT.

This clonotype was recorded many times. V usage is TRBV5-5 and J usage is TRBJ2-7, with D perhaps matching TRBD1 or TRBD2 (5 bases each). Germline assignment: CDR1 SGHKS and CDR2 YYEKEE (reference sequence). The CDR3 is made up of 15 amino acids. The germline V and J ends were trimmed by 2 bases and 3 bases, with 15 bases remaining between them. The CDR3 sequence: CASSFRDGVLYEQYF. Here the CDR3 DNA reads TGTGCCAGCAGCTTTCGGGACGGTGTCCTCTACGAGCAGTACTTC.

The table lists this clonotype with a few counts. V is TRBV5-1 and J is TRBJ2-5; D uncertain. This CDR3 region has 15 residues. Germline-derived CDR1 and CDR2 are SGHRS and YFSETQ. Trimming stripped 4 bases from V and 3 bases from J, with 16 bases between. CDR3 region: CASSPADRQKETQYF. The CDR3 DNA follows: TGCGCCAGCAGCCCTGCGGATCGGCAAAAAGAGACCCAGTACTTC.

As for this clonotype: Mismatch with germline at one junction end may stem from a read error. The chain is built from TRBV4-3 and TRBJ2-7; D gene unclear. CDR3 length equals 14 residues. Germline V gene sequence: CDR1 LGHNA, CDR2 YSLEER. The CDR3 sequence: CASSQGTVSYEQHF. In DNA, the CDR3 is TGCGCCAGCAGCCAAGGGACGGTCTCCTACGAGCAGCACTTC.

In its sample, this clonotype was seen a few times. V and J are TRBV5-1 and TRBJ2-1; 8 nucleotides line up with TRBD2. This CDR3 has 15 amino acids. V lost 4 bases, J lost 0 bases, and 3 bases stayed unmatched. The germline gives CDR1 SGHRS, CDR2 YFSETQ. The CDR3 here is CASSQLADSYNEQFF. The DNA for the CDR3 is TGCGCCAGCAGCCAACTAGCGGACTCCTACAATGAGCAGTTCTTC.

About this clonotype: This clone may be a read error of a much larger clone one base away. The chain links TRBV3-1 to TRBJ2-5; D might be TRBD2 (6 bases). The CDR3 has 14 amino acids. From germline, CDR1 is LGHDT and CDR2 YNNKEL (reference sequence). The chain's CDR3 is CASSQKTSKETQCF. DNA for the CDR3: TGTGCCAGCAGCCAAAAGACTAGTAAGGAGACCCAGTGCTTC.

As regards this clonotype: With a much larger clone just one base away, this may be a read error. This CDR3 is CSAAGTGVRETQYF. The CDR3 bases are TGCAGTGCGGCCGGGACAGGGGTGAGAGAGACCCAGTACTTC. This chain uses TRBV20-1 with TRBJ2-7, with 10 bases aligning to TRBD1. The DNA end lines up better with TRBJ2-5; the J call may be wrong. This CDR3 has 14 amino acids. Per germline, CDR1 DFQATT and CDR2 SNEGSKA (reference sequence).

As regards this clonotype: It may be a read error: a sequence one base away is much more abundant. The CDR3 loop reads CASSFVDLQETRYF. The CDR3 DNA follows: TGTGCCAGCAGTTTTGTGGATCTCCAAGAGACCCGGTACTTC. The rearrangement joins TRBV28 to TRBJ2-4; unclear D gene. The CDR3 is made up of 14 amino acids. Trimming cost V 3 bases and J 15 bases, with 21 bases left between them. Looked up from germline, CDR1 is MDHEN and CDR2 is SYDVKM.

There are many counts of this clonotype. The chain is built from TRBV29-1 and TRBJ1-2, with D possibly matching TRBD1 (6 bases). CDR1 SQVTM and CDR2 ANQGSEA come from the germline V gene. The CDR3 sequence is 11 residues long. DNA of the CDR3: TGCAGTGGATACAGGGACGGTGGCTACACCTTC. It specifies CSGYRDGGYTF.

The chain couples TRBV5-1 to TRBJ1-1; D call uncertain. V lost 4 bases and J 0 bases, leaving 10 bases between the germline ends. Germline V gene sequence: CDR1 SGHRS, CDR2 YFSETQ. This CDR3 contains 14 residues. CDR3 nucleotides: TGCGCCAGCAGCCCCTGGAGGTTGAACACTGAAGCTTTCTTT. Amino acid sequence: CASSPWRLNTEAFF.

This clonotype has at least ten counts. V and J are TRBV29-1 and TRBJ2-3; D may be TRBD1 (5 bases). Germline CDR1 SQVTM, CDR2 ANQGSEA. Trimming took off 2 bases at V and 2 bases at J, with 8 bases between the two ends. This CDR3 region has 13 residues. The CDR3 nucleotides read TGCAGCGTTGAAAGGGGTTTCACAGATACGCAGTATTTT. Amino acid sequence: CSVERGFTDTQYF.